Reported below is one TCR beta chain. This clone may be a read error of a much larger clone one base away. Trimming removed 6 bases from V and 5 bases from J, with 13 bases in between. CDR1 and CDR2 from the germline V gene are MNHNY and SVGAGI (reference sequence). The CDR3 length is 13 residues. Using a J-beta primer mix together with a sample-barcoded 5' primer, a second PCR was run for roughly 6 to 11 cycles. MiXCR, run by TCRdb on the 5' RACE reads, gives a single entry per CDR3 protein. This sample yields around 1.7 million distinct CDR3 sequences, of which about 28% are seen a single time; about 7.7% belongs to the top ten. This sample is drawn from a study of blood T cells in healthy people across ages.

The specimen was blood. J is TRBJ2-5 and V is TRBV6-6; D is tentatively TRBD1 or TRBD2 (5 bases each). The sequence derives from a woman aged 25 to 39 in good health. The CDR3: CASRYLGRETQYF. The CDR3, as DNA: TGTGCCAGCAGGTACCTGGGACGGGAGACCCAGTACTTC.